The 30 T cell receptor beta chains reported below all come from one sample, sequenced in a study of blood T cell repertoires in COVID-19 (TCRdb year 2020). The protocol used for the library was the immunoSEQ multiplex PCR assay. The immuneACCESS repertoire file appears here via TCRdb, limited to in-frame rearrangements. These files lack a portion of the clones; in checked studies, under half of the deficit traces to unresolved V genes, and the cause of the others is not known. Counted in this sample were approximately 58,000 clones; about 79% of them appeared once. The ten most abundant clones make up 5.6% of the sample. The sequencing input was peripheral blood. These receptor sequences come from a woman aged 55-69 years with acute or convalescent COVID-19.

The chain combines TRBV19 with TRBJ2-3, with D maybe TRBD1 (5 bases). There are 15 residues in the CDR3. Trimming stripped 8 bases from V and 0 bases from J, with 15 bases between. Germline CDR1 and CDR2: LNHDA and SQIVND (reference sequence). The CDR3 DNA reads as TGTGCCAGTCGGTGGGGCACTTCTAGCACAGATACGCAGTATTTT. Translating gives CASRWGTSSTDTQYF.

The gene calls are TRBV27 and TRBJ1-5; D gene ambiguous. In germline, CDR1 is MNHEY, CDR2 SMNVEV (reference sequence). Trimming took 2 bases from V and 1 from J, leaving 9 bases between them. The CDR3 is 15 residues long. The CDR3 here is CASSLSVASNQPQHF. In nucleotides, the CDR3 is TGTGCCAGCAGTTTAAGTGTTGCGAGCAATCAGCCCCAGCATTTT.

CDR3 loop: CAISGQGLGNTEAFF. In DNA form, the CDR3 reads TGTGCCATCAGTGGACAGGGGTTGGGAAACACTGAAGCTTTCTTT. The chain has TRBV10-3 and TRBJ1-1; TRBD1 matches 8 bases. V shed 4 bases and J 2 bases; nucleotides not matched to a gene: 6. The CDR3 has 15 residues. The V gene's germline CDR1 is ENHRY and CDR2 SYGVKD.

This chain joins TRBV3-1 (or the pseudogene TRBV3-2) and TRBJ2-6, with 10 bases that match TRBD1. J gave up 3 bases and V 4 bases, and 9 bases lay outside the gene matches. The length of the CDR3 is 18 residues. Germline V gives CDR1 LGHDT, CDR2 YNNKEL (reference sequence). Here the CDR3 DNA reads TGTGCCAGCAGCCCCTACGGGACAGGGGTAGGTGGGGCCAACGTCCTGACTTTC. Its protein product is CASSPYGTGVGGANVLTF.

The rearrangement links TRBV9 to TRBJ1-2; D may be TRBD1 (5 bases). The CDR3 is made up of 14 amino acids. V was pared by 0 bases and J by 4 bases, with 10 bases between. Germline CDR1 is SGDLS and CDR2 is YYNGEE. CDR3 bases: TGTGCCAGCAGCGTAGGAGCAGGGATCTATGGCTACACCTTC. Translating it yields CASSVGAGIYGYTF.

V is TRBV5-1 and J is TRBJ2-1; D unclear. V shed 4 bases and J shed 6 bases, with 11 bases lying between them. The V gene's germline CDR1 is SGHRS and CDR2 YFSETQ. The CDR3 is 13 amino acids. DNA for the CDR3: TGCGCCAGCAGCGGCGACTGGCCCAATGAGCAGTTCTTC. Its translation is CASSGDWPNEQFF.

This chain uses TRBV7-3 with TRBJ2-7, with D tentatively TRBD2 (7 bases). Looked up from germline, CDR1 is SGHTA and CDR2 is FQGTGA. Between the trimmed V and J ends, which lost 4 bases and 0 bases, there was a span of 16 bases. The CDR3 has 16 residues. The DNA for the CDR3 is TGTGCCAGCAGCTGGGGGGGCAGGGCTAGCTCCTACGAGCAGTACTTC. It is translated as CASSWGGRASSYEQYF.

The chain employs TRBV19 and TRBJ2-7; 11 bases are a match to TRBD1. The CDR3 loop spans 13 amino acids. With 6 bases clipped from V and 7 bases from J, the junction kept 5 bases outside the gene matches. Germline CDR1 is LNHDA and CDR2 is SQIVND (reference sequence). This CDR3 reads CASSRTGGGEQYF. In DNA, the CDR3 is TGTGCCAGTAGCAGGACAGGGGGCGGTGAGCAGTACTTC.

This clone was counted a single time. The rearrangement uses TRBV7-9 and TRBJ1-1, with 7 bases fitting TRBD1. The CDR3 extends over 12 amino acids. The germline CDR1 and CDR2 sequences are SEHNR and FQNEAQ (reference sequence). V trimming: 3 bases; J trimming: 8 bases; junction bases outside the gene matches: 3. The CDR3, as DNA: TGTGCCAGCAGCTTGGACAGGAGAGAAGCTTTCTTT. Amino acids: CASSLDRREAFF.

This chain connects TRBV28 to TRBJ1-1, with a possible D match to TRBD1 (5 bases). V was trimmed by 6 bases and J by 0 bases, leaving 11 bases between them. Germline values: CDR1 MDHEN, CDR2 SYDVKM. The CDR3 extends over 14 amino acids. The CDR3 region is CASRGQSLNTEAFF. CDR3 nucleotides: TGTGCCAGCAGGGGGCAGAGTTTGAACACTGAAGCTTTCTTT.

The chain uses TRBV23-1 and TRBJ1-5; 12 nucleotides line up with TRBD1. TRBV23-1 is sorted into the ORF group, with uncertain function. V shed 4 bases, J shed 1 base, and the junction held 2 bases outside the gene matches. This CDR3 is 16 amino acids long. The CDR3 nucleotides are TGCGCCAGCAGTCTTGGGACAGGGGGCAGCAATCAGCCCCAGCATTTT. This gives the protein CASSLGTGGSNQPQHF.

This chain connects TRBV7-9 to TRBJ2-5; D might be TRBD1 (6 bases). Trimming shortened V by 5 bases and J by 2 bases, and 12 bases separated the two germline ends. Germline lookup yields CDR1 SEHNR and CDR2 FQNEAQ (reference sequence). The length of the CDR3 is 14 residues. CDR3 loop: CASSPVGAQETQYF. For the CDR3, the DNA is TGTGCCAGCAGCCCAGTGGGGGCGCAAGAGACCCAGTACTTC.

This chain joins TRBV5-1 and TRBJ2-3, with TRBD1 identical over 7 bases. CDR3 length: 14 amino acids. The germline CDR1 and CDR2 sequences are SGHRS and YFSETQ. After removal of 6 bases from V and 0 bases from J, the junction contained 4 bases not matched to a gene. The DNA for the CDR3 is TGCGCCAGCAAACAGGGGCAGAGCACAGATACGCAGTATTTT. Amino acids: CASKQGQSTDTQYF.

The J gene is TRBJ1-2, the V gene TRBV2; perhaps TRBD1 as D (6 bases). The CDR3 spans 14 residues. Trimming cost V 5 bases and J 4 bases, with 14 bases left between them. The V gene's germline CDR1 is SNHLY and CDR2 FYNNEI. For the CDR3, the DNA is TGTGCCAGCAGTATAGACAGGACCGCCTATGGCTACACCTTC. Translated, it gives CASSIDRTAYGYTF.

The chain carries TRBV10-3 and TRBJ1-1; 7 bases match TRBD1. V shed 6 bases and J 3 bases; nucleotides not matched to a gene: 4. Germline V lookup: CDR1 ENHRY, CDR2 SYGVKD. CDR3 size: 13 residues. CDR3 DNA: TGTGCCATCAGGCCCACAGGGGACACTGAAGCTTTCTTT. Translated, it gives CAIRPTGDTEAFF.

This clone showed up just a few times. The chain joins TRBV9 to TRBJ2-3; TRBD1 aligns across 7 bases. The CDR3 totals 18 residues. V shed 0 bases and J 3 bases; nucleotides not matched to a gene: 13. CDR1 is SGDLS and CDR2 is YYNGEE in the germline V gene. The CDR3 sequence: CASSVAIPSGQWTDTQYF. The CDR3 DNA is TGTGCCAGCAGCGTAGCTATACCCTCGGGACAGTGGACAGATACGCAGTATTTT.

This sequence joins TRBV4-2 and TRBJ2-2; the match to TRBD1 covers 7 bases. Trimming took 4 bases from V and 7 from J; bases not matched to a gene: 6. The CDR3 sequence is 14 residues long. Germline CDR1 LGHNA, CDR2 YNFKEQ. The CDR3, as DNA: TGTGCCAGCAGCCGAGAGGGGGCTATCGGGGAGCTGTTTTTT. As protein: CASSREGAIGELFF.

This clone was recorded a few times. The V gene is TRBV19, the J gene TRBJ1-6; 7 bases align to TRBD1. The length of the CDR3 is 16 residues. J gave up 4 bases and V 6 bases, and 9 bases lay outside the gene matches. Germline CDR1 LNHDA, CDR2 SQIVND (reference sequence). The CDR3: CASREAGTVYNSPLHF. CDR3 sequence (DNA): TGTGCCAGTAGAGAAGCCGGGACAGTGTATAATTCACCCCTCCACTTT.

This chain uses TRBV5-1 with TRBJ1-4; D is undetermined. Trimming removed 0 bases from V and 8 bases from J, with 11 bases in between. Germline values: CDR1 SGHRS, CDR2 YFSETQ. The CDR3 contains 14 residues. The CDR3 DNA reads as TGCGCCAGCAGCTTGGATCAGGATGGGGAAAAACTGTTTTTT. As protein: CASSLDQDGEKLFF.

This chain connects TRBV9 to TRBJ2-7; tentatively, D is TRBD1 (6 bases). V gave up 0 bases and J gave up 3 bases, with 13 bases separating them. CDR1 and CDR2 from the germline V gene are SGDLS and YYNGEE. The CDR3 has 15 residues. CDR3 coding DNA: TGTGCCAGCAGCGTAGCTCAGGGGACAATCTACGAGCAGTACTTC. Its protein product is CASSVAQGTIYEQYF.

This chain connects TRBV4-1 to TRBJ1-3; possible D gene TRBD1, 5 bases. Germline loops: CDR1 MGHRA, CDR2 YSYEKL. The V and J ends lost 7 bases and 0 bases respectively, with 13 bases between them. The CDR3 runs to 15 residues. The CDR3 DNA follows: TGCGCCAGCACTAAAGACAGAGACTCTGGAAACACCATATATTTT. Translation: CASTKDRDSGNTIYF.

On this clone itself: Other DNA sequences within the sample encode an identical CDR3. V usage is TRBV12-3 or TRBV12-4 and J usage is TRBJ1-5; D uncertain. This CDR3 has 13 amino acids. The V and J ends lost 3 bases and 3 bases respectively, with 6 bases between them. The CDR3 sequence: CASSFGFNQPQHF. CDR3 in DNA: TGTGCCAGCAGTTTCGGGTTCAATCAGCCCCAGCATTTT.

To note about this clone: A read error may account for a junction end that differs from germline. The chain employs TRBV2 and TRBJ1-6; 9 positions match TRBD1. This CDR3 region has 15 residues. Germline V CDR1 and CDR2: SNHLY, FYNNEI. The CDR3 reads CASREETGGNSPLHF. Written as DNA, the CDR3 is TGTGCCAGCAGGGAAGAGACAGGGGGAAATTCACCCCTCCACTTT.

This clone came up once. The V gene is TRBV15, the J gene TRBJ1-3; TRBD1 matches 10 bases. This CDR3 region has 17 residues. The germline V gene has CDR1 LNHNV and CDR2 YYDKDF (reference sequence). Unmatched junction bases numbered 4, after V lost 1 base and J lost 1 base. This CDR3 is CATSRAGTGVSGNTIYF. In nucleotides, the CDR3 is TGTGCCACCAGCAGAGCCGGGACAGGGGTTTCTGGAAACACCATATATTTT.

This clone was counted a few times. This chain joins TRBV5-4 and TRBJ1-1; 9 nucleotides line up with TRBD1. This CDR3 has 13 residues. Germline V gives CDR1 SGHNT, CDR2 YYREEE (reference sequence). V lost 4 bases, J lost 6 bases, and 4 bases stayed unmatched. The CDR3 loop reads CASSGTGIPEAFF. CDR3 DNA sequence: TGTGCCAGCAGCGGGACAGGGATCCCTGAAGCTTTCTTT.

J is TRBJ2-2 and V is TRBV20-1, with D perhaps matching TRBD2 (6 bases). V shed 3 bases and J shed 1 base, with 9 bases lying between them. The CDR3 runs 14 residues. CDR1 is DFQATT, CDR2 SNEGSKA, per germline (reference sequence). CDR3 amino acids: CSASGGVNTGELFF. CDR3 DNA sequence: TGCAGTGCTAGTGGCGGGGTGAACACCGGGGAGCTGTTTTTT.

This chain connects TRBV4-2 to TRBJ1-2; TRBD1 aligns across 7 bases. V lost 0 bases to trimming and J lost 5 bases; unmatched junction nucleotides: 9. CDR1 LGHNA and CDR2 YNFKEQ come from the germline V gene. CDR3 length: 16 amino acids. The CDR3 DNA reads as TGTGCCAGCAGCCAAGATCAGGGACAGAGAGCGTATGGCTACACCTTC. It encodes CASSQDQGQRAYGYTF.

V usage is TRBV7-6 and J usage is TRBJ1-6; a weak D match, TRBD1 (5 bases). This CDR3 is built from 16 residues. CDR1 is SGHVS and CDR2 is FNYEAQ in the germline V gene. Trimming took 6 bases from V and 4 from J, leaving 16 bases between them. CDR3 amino acids: CASSYTRTPYNSPLHF. DNA of the CDR3: TGTGCCAGCAGTTATACACGGACACCATATAATTCACCCCTCCACTTT.

The chain couples TRBV5-6 to TRBJ2-1, with D unclear. The V gene lost 0 bases and the J gene lost 9 bases, with 7 bases spanning the gap. CDR1 and CDR2 from the germline V gene are SGHDT and YYEEEE. The CDR3 is 12 residues long. Here the CDR3 DNA reads TGTGCCAGCAGCTTGGGGCTTCTTGAGCAGTTCTTC. It yields the protein CASSLGLLEQFF.

Only a few counts were recorded for this clone. This chain joins TRBV9 and TRBJ1-2; a weak D match, TRBD1 (6 bases). Between the trimmed V and J ends, which lost 4 bases and 4 bases, there was a span of 17 bases. Germline loops: CDR1 SGDLS, CDR2 YYNGEE. CDR3 length: 15 amino acids. Here the CDR3 DNA reads TGTGCCAGCAGCCCGGGGGGGGGCGCGGTCTATGGCTACACCTTC. This codes for CASSPGGGAVYGYTF. Complete variable domain (other parts from reference TRBV9 and TRBJ1-2): DSGVTQTPKHLITATGQRVTLRCSPRSGDLSVYWYQQSLDQGLQFLIQYYNGEERAKGNILERFSAQQFPDLHSELNLSSLELGDSALYFCASSPGGGAVYGYTFGSGTRLTVV.